This TCR beta chain was found in a study of OX40 agonist ivuxolimab in advanced cancers. Study as a whole: Ivuxolimab, an antibody that agonizes OX40 (CD134), was administered to the patients. Patients were approximately 80% male with ages roughly 23 to 85, mean 60.

This clone has a count of ten or more. The protocol was immunoSEQ multiplex PCR, while the TCRdb copy is restricted to in-frame clones and leaves out a portion. This sample has roughly 100,000 clones, with roughly nine tenths found just once. Drawing of blood for sampling happened at baseline, at cycle 4 day 1, and at cycle 7 day 1. The V gene's germline CDR1 is MDHEN and CDR2 SYDVKM. Trimming left V 6 bases short and J 3 bases short, with 17 bases between. The CDR3 has 15 residues. The source was CD4+ or CD8+ T cells sorted from blood, collected in a trial of the OX40 agonist ivuxolimab. The sequence was collected from an adult with an advanced solid tumor such as melanoma, head and neck, liver or kidney cancer. This rearrangement joins TRBV28 to TRBJ1-2, with a weak D call TRBD1 (5 bases). The CDR3 DNA follows: TGTGCCAGCAGCACTCATCGCGCCAGGGACTATGGCTACACCTTC. Translating it yields CASSTHRARDYGYTF.